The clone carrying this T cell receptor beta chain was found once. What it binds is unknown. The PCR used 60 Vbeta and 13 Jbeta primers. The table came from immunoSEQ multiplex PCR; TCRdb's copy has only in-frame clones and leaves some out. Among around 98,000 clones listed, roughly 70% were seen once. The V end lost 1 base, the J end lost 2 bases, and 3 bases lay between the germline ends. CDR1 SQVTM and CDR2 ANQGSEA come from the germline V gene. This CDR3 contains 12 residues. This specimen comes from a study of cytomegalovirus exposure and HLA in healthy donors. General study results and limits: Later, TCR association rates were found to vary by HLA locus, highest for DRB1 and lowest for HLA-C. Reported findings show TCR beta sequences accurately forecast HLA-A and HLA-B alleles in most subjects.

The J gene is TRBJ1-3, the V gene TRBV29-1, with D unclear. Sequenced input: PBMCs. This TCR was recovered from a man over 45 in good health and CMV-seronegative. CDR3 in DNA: TGCAGCGTTGAAGGGCCTGGAAACACCATATATTTT. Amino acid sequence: CSVEGPGNTIYF.